These 24 T cell receptor beta chains originate from one sample sequenced in a study of human T cells and chemical hapten exposure. TCRdb independently ran MiXCR on the RACE reads; one entry per CDR3 protein. The table has approximately 80,000 distinct CDR3 sequences, roughly a tenth seen once. This sample's time point: patch test 3, about 24 weeks after DPC sensitization. This sample's treatment: therapeutic diphenylcyclopropenone sensitization with weekly scalp DPC. Source: whole blood, taken in connection with sensitization to the hapten diphenylcyclopropenone (DPC). Receptor source: a woman aged 45-65 years with alopecia areata. Some clones in this sample may be carry-over from other donors' samples.

This clonotype was recorded many times. The chain uses TRBV29-1 and TRBJ1-5; D unclear. CDR1 and CDR2 (germline): SQVTM, ANQGSEA. V lost 3 bases to trimming and J lost 2 bases, with 14 bases between them. The CDR3 loop spans 15 amino acids. The CDR3 nucleotides are TGCAGCGTTGAGGAGGGAGGTGGTGGCAATCAGCCCCAGCATTTT. Protein sequence: CSVEEGGGGNQPQHF.

The J gene is TRBJ2-2, the V gene TRBV11-2; no clear D gene. This CDR3 is 12 amino acids long. Trimming pared 5 bases from V and 5 bases from J, leaving 6 bases between. Germline V gene sequence: CDR1 SGHAT, CDR2 FQNNGV. DNA for the CDR3: TGTGCCAGCAGCCTCCGAACCGGGGAGCTGTTTTTT. Translated: CASSLRTGELFF.

This clonotype was counted at least ten times. The rearrangement links TRBV4-1 to TRBJ2-3; D gene unclear. CDR3 length equals 17 residues. Germline V gene sequence: CDR1 MGHRA, CDR2 YSYEKL. Trimming stripped 0 bases from V and 1 base from J, with 14 bases between. CDR3 amino acids: CASSQDHDFLGTDTQYF. CDR3 coding DNA: TGCGCCAGCAGCCAAGATCACGATTTTCTGGGCACAGATACGCAGTATTTT.

This clonotype was counted ten times or more. The chain uses TRBV11-1 and TRBJ2-7; D gene unclear. The CDR3 has 14 amino acids. Germline V CDR1 and CDR2: SGHAT, FQDESV (reference sequence). V lost 5 bases to trimming and J lost 3 bases, with 14 bases between them. The DNA for the CDR3 is TGTGCCAGCAGCAAAGGGCGTCTCGGCTACGAGCAGTACTTC. Translation: CASSKGRLGYEQYF.

This clonotype was observed a few times. The rearrangement uses TRBV10-2 and TRBJ2-3; D tentatively reads TRBD1 or TRBD2 (5 bases each). Germline assignment: CDR1 WSHSY and CDR2 SAAADI. Between the trimmed V and J ends, which lost 8 bases and 4 bases, there was a span of 7 bases. CDR3 length: 11 residues. The DNA for the CDR3 is TGCGCCAGCGGGGGAGCAGATACGCAGTATTTT. Protein product: CASGGADTQYF.

The rearrangement joins TRBV20-1 to TRBJ1-5; D ambiguous. This CDR3 comprises 13 residues. V was trimmed by 5 bases and J by 4 bases, leaving 12 bases between them. Per the germline V gene, CDR1 is DFQATT and CDR2 is SNEGSKA (reference sequence). The CDR3 DNA is TGCAGTGCTCGGACTGATTTTAATCAGCCCCAGCATTTT. Amino acids: CSARTDFNQPQHF.

This chain joins TRBV6-1 and TRBJ2-4, with D perhaps matching TRBD2 (6 bases). V dropped 7 bases and J dropped 1 base, with 17 bases sitting between them. The CDR3 runs to 16 residues. The germline V gene has CDR1 MNHNS and CDR2 SASEGT. DNA of the CDR3: TGTGCCAGCACCCTCGGAGGGAGTGGGGCCAAAAACATTCAGTACTTC. As protein: CASTLGGSGAKNIQYF.

Points on this clonotype: At one of its ends the junction is not consistent with the germline gene, which may arise from a read error. CDR3 nucleotide sequence: TGTGCCAGCAGCTTCCTAGCGAACACCCGGGAGCTGTTTTTT. It yields the protein CASSFLANTRELFF. The chain couples TRBV3-1 to TRBJ2-2, with a possible D match to TRBD2 (6 bases). The CDR3 is 14 amino acids. In germline, CDR1 is LGHDT, CDR2 YNNKEL (reference sequence).

The chain joins TRBV7-2 to TRBJ2-1; the match to TRBD1 covers 8 bases. V gave up 4 bases and J gave up 2 bases; unmatched junction bases: 7. CDR1 and CDR2 (germline): SGHTA, FQGNSA. This CDR3 has 16 amino acids. CDR3 nucleotide sequence: TGTGCCAGCAGCTCATCGGGACAGGCAACCTACAATGAGCAGTTCTTC. As protein: CASSSSGQATYNEQFF.

This clonotype was counted many times. This chain connects TRBV6-6 to TRBJ1-6; no definite D call. Trimming removed 5 bases from V and 10 bases from J, with 15 bases in between. The CDR3 spans 14 residues. Germline-derived CDR1 and CDR2 are MNHNY and SVGAGI (reference sequence). CDR3 sequence (DNA): TGTGCCAGCAGTACGACCGCCGGTGACTCACCCCTCCACTTT. Translated: CASSTTAGDSPLHF.

The chain couples TRBV7-2 to TRBJ1-5; the match to TRBD1 covers 7 bases. J was trimmed by 3 bases and V by 5 bases; bases with no gene match: 7. CDR1 and CDR2 (germline): SGHTA, FQGNSA. The CDR3 runs 15 residues. DNA for the CDR3: TGTGCCAGCAGCGTACAGGGGTTGGACAATCAGCCCCAGCATTTT. It is translated as CASSVQGLDNQPQHF.

The V and J genes are TRBV29-1 and TRBJ2-7; 8 nucleotides agree with TRBD2. Germline V gene sequence: CDR1 SQVTM, CDR2 ANQGSEA. The CDR3 has 14 amino acids. V lost 1 base to trimming and J lost 6 bases; unmatched junction nucleotides: 8. This CDR3 is CSVEGGLDHSEQYF. As DNA, the CDR3 is TGCAGCGTTGAAGGGGGACTAGATCACTCCGAGCAGTACTTC.

The table lists this clonotype with many counts. Written as DNA, the CDR3 is TGCGCCAGCAGCTTGGGAGTACTGAACACCGGGGAGCTGTTTTTT. Translating it yields CASSLGVLNTGELFF. The chain has TRBV5-1 and TRBJ2-2, with D unresolved. The V end lost 0 bases, the J end lost 1 base, and 7 bases lay between the germline ends. Germline V lookup: CDR1 SGHRS, CDR2 YFSETQ. The CDR3 consists of 15 residues.

In its sample, this clonotype was seen many times. The gene calls are TRBV5-4 and TRBJ2-7; D is unclear. Germline lookup yields CDR1 SGHNT and CDR2 YYREEE (reference sequence). V was trimmed by 0 bases and J by 2 bases, leaving 12 bases between them. The CDR3 consists of 15 residues. The CDR3 spells CASSLEPLKAYEQYF. The CDR3 coding sequence is TGTGCCAGCAGCTTGGAGCCCCTGAAGGCCTACGAGCAGTACTTC.

There are many counts of this clonotype. The chain couples TRBV5-6 to TRBJ2-1; 7 bases agree with TRBD1. CDR3 length: 14 residues. Germline V gene sequence: CDR1 SGHDT, CDR2 YYEEEE. The ends lost 2 bases at V and 6 bases at J; junction bases unmatched: 5. The CDR3 region has the DNA TGTGCCAGCAGCTTCAGGGGGAGATCCAATGAGCAGTTCTTC. It specifies CASSFRGRSNEQFF.

This clonotype was recorded a few times. J is TRBJ2-5 and V is TRBV29-1; 10 positions agree with TRBD1. The J segment lost 6 bases and the V segment lost 7 bases, leaving 2 bases of the junction unmatched. The V gene's germline CDR1 is SQVTM and CDR2 ANQGSEA. The CDR3 totals 11 residues. DNA for the CDR3: TGCAGCGGGGACAGGGGAAAGACCCAGTACTTC. It translates to CSGDRGKTQYF. The whole variable domain, remainder taken from reference TRBV29-1 and TRBJ2-5, is SAVISQKPSRDICQRGTSLTIQCQVDSQVTMMFWYRQQPGQSLTLIATANQGSEATYESGFVIDKFPISRPNLTFSTLTVSNMSPEDSSIYLCSGDRGKTQYFGPGTRLLVL.

This clonotype was seen more than once but under ten times. V and J are TRBV29-1 and TRBJ2-7; D is unclear. CDR1 is SQVTM and CDR2 is ANQGSEA in the germline V gene. This CDR3 has 9 amino acids. V was trimmed by 8 bases and J by 6 bases, leaving 8 bases between them. The CDR3 loop is CSLSREQYF. CDR3 nucleotides: TGCAGCTTAAGTCGCGAGCAGTACTTC.

This clonotype occurred many times. The rearrangement joins TRBV7-6 to TRBJ2-2; D is possibly TRBD2 (7 bases). The CDR3 is made up of 16 amino acids. Germline loops: CDR1 SGHVS, CDR2 FNYEAQ. The germline V and J ends were trimmed by 5 bases and 3 bases, with 16 bases remaining between them. CDR3 sequence reads: CASSLLGGADTGELFF. The CDR3, as DNA: TGTGCCAGCAGCCTCCTAGGGGGGGCGGACACCGGGGAGCTGTTTTTT.

This clonotype was found many times. The rearrangement uses TRBV29-1 and TRBJ2-1, with TRBD1 matching over 7 bases. Germline-derived CDR1 and CDR2 are SQVTM and ANQGSEA. The CDR3 is made up of 13 amino acids. V was clipped by 6 bases and J by 3 bases; unmatched bases: 5. Written as DNA, the CDR3 is TGCAGCGTAGGCCGGGACAGCTACAATGAGCAGTTCTTC. This gives the protein CSVGRDSYNEQFF.

This clonotype was seen many times. This sequence joins TRBV2 and TRBJ1-1, with a possible D match to TRBD1 (5 bases). Germline V gives CDR1 SNHLY, CDR2 FYNNEI. V was cut by 5 bases and J by 4 bases, with 14 bases left in between. The CDR3 is 14 amino acids. CDR3 sequence (DNA): TGTGCCAGCAGTAGGGACCCACGGGGCACTGAAGCTTTCTTT. Its translation: CASSRDPRGTEAFF.

This clonotype showed up just a few times. CDR3 loop: CASRKAGTAYNEQFF. CDR3 DNA sequence: TGTGCCAGCAGAAAGGCCGGGACAGCCTACAATGAGCAGTTCTTC. The chain links TRBV6-2 or TRBV6-3 to TRBJ2-1; 7 nucleotides line up with TRBD1. Germline CDR1 is MNHEY and CDR2 is SVGEGT. After removal of 6 bases from V and 2 bases from J, the junction contained 7 bases not matched to a gene. This CDR3 spans 15 amino acids.

This clonotype has at least ten counts. The rearrangement uses TRBV7-3 and TRBJ2-1; TRBD1 or TRBD2 may be the D gene (6 bases each). Germline V CDR1 and CDR2: SGHTA, FQGTGA. V was cut by 4 bases and J by 7 bases, with 23 bases left in between. The CDR3 runs to 17 residues. The CDR3 DNA sequence: TGTGCCAGCAGCTCCTACACTAGCACGGGACATCGAAATGAGCAGTTCTTC. Translating gives CASSSYTSTGHRNEQFF.

This clonotype came up many times. The gene calls are TRBV28 and TRBJ1-5; D not certain. Trimming pared 6 bases from V and 4 bases from J, leaving 19 bases between. From germline, CDR1 is MDHEN and CDR2 SYDVKM. This CDR3 region has 16 residues. The CDR3 loop is CASSLRRAKGNQPQHF. The DNA for the CDR3 is TGTGCCAGCAGCCTACGAAGGGCGAAGGGAAATCAGCCCCAGCATTTT.

This clonotype was counted ten times or more. Compared with germline, one end of the junction differs, possibly owing to a read error. This chain uses TRBV5-4 with TRBJ2-1; 13 bases map to TRBD2. CDR1 and CDR2 from the germline V gene are SGHNT and YYREEE (reference sequence). This CDR3 is 14 amino acids long. CDR3 region: CASSGLAGAPRLVF. CDR3 sequence (DNA): TGTGCCAGCAGCGGACTAGCGGGAGCCCCCCGTTTGGTCTTC.